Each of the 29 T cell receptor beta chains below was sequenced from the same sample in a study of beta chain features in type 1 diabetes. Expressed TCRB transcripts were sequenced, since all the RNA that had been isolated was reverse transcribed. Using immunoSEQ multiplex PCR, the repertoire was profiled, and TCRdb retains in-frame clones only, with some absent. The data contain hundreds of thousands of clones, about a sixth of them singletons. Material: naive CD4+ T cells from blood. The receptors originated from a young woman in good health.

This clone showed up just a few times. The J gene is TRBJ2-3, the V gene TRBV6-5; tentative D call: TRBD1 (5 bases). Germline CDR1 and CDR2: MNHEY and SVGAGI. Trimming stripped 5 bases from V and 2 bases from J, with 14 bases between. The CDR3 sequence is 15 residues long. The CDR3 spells CASSLAGHPTDTQYF. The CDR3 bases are TGTGCCAGCAGTCTGGCCGGACACCCCACAGATACGCAGTATTTT.

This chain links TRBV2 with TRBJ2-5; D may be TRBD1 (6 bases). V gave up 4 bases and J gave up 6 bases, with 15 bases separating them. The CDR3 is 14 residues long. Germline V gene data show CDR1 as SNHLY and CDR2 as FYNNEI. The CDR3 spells CASSVEQGTKTQYF. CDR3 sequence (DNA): TGTGCCAGCAGTGTAGAACAGGGAACCAAGACCCAGTACTTC. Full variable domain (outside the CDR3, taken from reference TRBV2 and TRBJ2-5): EPEVTQTPSHQVTQMGQEVILRCVPISNHLYFYWYRQILGQKVEFLVSFYNNEISEKSEIFDDQFSVERPDGSNFTLKIRSTKLEDSAMYFCASSVEQGTKTQYFGPGTRLLVL.

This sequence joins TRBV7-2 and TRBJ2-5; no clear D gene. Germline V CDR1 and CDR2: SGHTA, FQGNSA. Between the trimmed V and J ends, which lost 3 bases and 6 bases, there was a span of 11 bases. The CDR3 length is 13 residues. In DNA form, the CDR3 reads TGTGCCAGCAGCTTCGCAGCGATTCAGACCCAGTACTTC. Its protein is CASSFAAIQTQYF.

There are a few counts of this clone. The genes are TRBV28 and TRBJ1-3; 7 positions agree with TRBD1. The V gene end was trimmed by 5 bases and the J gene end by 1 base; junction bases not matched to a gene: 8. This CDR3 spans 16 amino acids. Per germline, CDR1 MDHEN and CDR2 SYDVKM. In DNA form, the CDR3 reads TGTGCCAGCAGTACAAGGACAGGATGGTCTGGAAACACCATATATTTT. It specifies CASSTRTGWSGNTIYF.

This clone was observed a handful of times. The CDR3 DNA reads as TGTGCCAGCAGCGAAAATATCCGGGCCACAGATACGCAGTATTTT. The encoded protein is CASSENIRATDTQYF. V is TRBV9 and J is TRBJ2-3, with D hard to call. This CDR3 is built from 15 residues. Germline V gene lookup returns CDR1 SGDLS and CDR2 YYNGEE. The germline V and J ends were trimmed by 3 bases and 2 bases, with 13 bases remaining between them.

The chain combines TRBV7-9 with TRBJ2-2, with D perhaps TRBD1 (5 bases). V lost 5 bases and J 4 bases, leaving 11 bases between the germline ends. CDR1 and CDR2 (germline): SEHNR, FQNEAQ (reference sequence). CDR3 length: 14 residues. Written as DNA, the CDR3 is TGTGCCAGCAGCGGGCAGGGTTTCACCGGGGAGCTGTTTTTT. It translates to CASSGQGFTGELFF.

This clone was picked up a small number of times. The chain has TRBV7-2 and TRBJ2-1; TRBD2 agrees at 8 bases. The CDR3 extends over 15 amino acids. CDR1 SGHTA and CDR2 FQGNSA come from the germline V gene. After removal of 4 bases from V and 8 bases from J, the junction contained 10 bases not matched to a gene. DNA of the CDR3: TGTGCCAGCAGCTATAGCGGGACTCCCATCGATGAGCAGTTCTTC. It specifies CASSYSGTPIDEQFF. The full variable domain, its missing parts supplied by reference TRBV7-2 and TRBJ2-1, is GAGVSQSPSNKVTEKGKDVELRCDPISGHTALYWYRQSLGQGLEFLIYFQGNSAPDKSGLPSDRFSAERTGGSVSTLTIQRTQQEDSAVYLCASSYSGTPIDEQFFGPGTRLTVL.

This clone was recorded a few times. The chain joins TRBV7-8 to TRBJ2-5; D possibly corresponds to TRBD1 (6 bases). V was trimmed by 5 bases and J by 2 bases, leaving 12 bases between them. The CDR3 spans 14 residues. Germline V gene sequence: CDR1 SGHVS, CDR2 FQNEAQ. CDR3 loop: CASSDRQVQETQYF. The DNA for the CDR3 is TGTGCCAGCAGCGACCGACAGGTTCAAGAGACCCAGTACTTC. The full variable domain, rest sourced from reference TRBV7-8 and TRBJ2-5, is GAGVSQSPRYKVAKRGQDVALRCDPISGHVSLFWYQQALGQGPEFLTYFQNEAQLDKSGLPSDRFFAERPEGSVSTLKIQRTQQEDSAVYLCASSDRQVQETQYFGPGTRLLVL.

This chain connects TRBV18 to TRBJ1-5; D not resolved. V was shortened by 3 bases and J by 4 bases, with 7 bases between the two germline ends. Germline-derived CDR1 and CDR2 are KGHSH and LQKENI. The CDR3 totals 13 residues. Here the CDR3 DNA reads TGTGCCAGCTCACCGGCAGATAATCAGCCCCAGCATTTT. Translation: CASSPADNQPQHF.

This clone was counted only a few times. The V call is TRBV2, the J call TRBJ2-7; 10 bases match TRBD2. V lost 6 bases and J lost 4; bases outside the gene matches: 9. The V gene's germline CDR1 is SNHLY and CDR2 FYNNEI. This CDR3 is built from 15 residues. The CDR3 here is CASSQGASGSYEQYF. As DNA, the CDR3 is TGTGCCAGCAGCCAAGGGGCTAGCGGGAGTTACGAGCAGTACTTC.

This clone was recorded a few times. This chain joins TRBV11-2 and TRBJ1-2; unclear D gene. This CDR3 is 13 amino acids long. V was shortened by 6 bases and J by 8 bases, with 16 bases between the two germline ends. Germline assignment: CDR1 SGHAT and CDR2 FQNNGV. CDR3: CASSYSGVQGYTF. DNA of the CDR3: TGTGCCAGCAGTTACAGTGGGGTCCAGGGCTACACCTTC.

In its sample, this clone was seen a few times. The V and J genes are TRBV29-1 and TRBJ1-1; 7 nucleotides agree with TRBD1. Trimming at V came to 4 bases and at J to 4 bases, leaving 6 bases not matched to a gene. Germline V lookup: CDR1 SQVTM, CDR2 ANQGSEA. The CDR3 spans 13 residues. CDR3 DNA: TGCAGCGTTGCACAGGGGAGGGCCACTGAAGCTTTCTTT. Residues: CSVAQGRATEAFF.

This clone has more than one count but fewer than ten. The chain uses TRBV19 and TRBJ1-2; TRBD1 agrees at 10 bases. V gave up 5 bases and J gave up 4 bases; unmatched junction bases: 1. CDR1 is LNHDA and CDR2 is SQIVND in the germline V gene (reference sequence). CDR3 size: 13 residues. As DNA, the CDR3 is TGTGCCAGTAGTCGACAGGGGGCCTATGGCTACACCTTC. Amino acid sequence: CASSRQGAYGYTF. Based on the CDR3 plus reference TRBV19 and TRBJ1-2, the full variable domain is DGGITQSPKYLFRKEGQNVTLSCEQNLNHDAMYWYRQDPGQGLRLIYYSQIVNDFQKGDIAEGYSVSREKKESFPLTVTSAQKNPTAFYLCASSRQGAYGYTFGSGTRLTVV.

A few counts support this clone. The CDR3 sequence: CAISESVGKNTGELFF. CDR3 nucleotide sequence: TGTGCCATCAGTGAGTCTGTTGGCAAGAACACCGGGGAGCTGTTTTTT. The chain is built from TRBV10-3 and TRBJ2-2; no clear D. V was shortened by 0 bases and J by 1 base, with 9 bases between the two germline ends. The germline gives CDR1 ENHRY, CDR2 SYGVKD. This CDR3 is 16 amino acids long.

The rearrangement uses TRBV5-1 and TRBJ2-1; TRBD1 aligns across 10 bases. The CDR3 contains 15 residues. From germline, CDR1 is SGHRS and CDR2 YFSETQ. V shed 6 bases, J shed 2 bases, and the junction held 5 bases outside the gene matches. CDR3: CASKEGTGAYNEQFF. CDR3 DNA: TGCGCCAGCAAAGAAGGGACAGGGGCCTACAATGAGCAGTTCTTC.

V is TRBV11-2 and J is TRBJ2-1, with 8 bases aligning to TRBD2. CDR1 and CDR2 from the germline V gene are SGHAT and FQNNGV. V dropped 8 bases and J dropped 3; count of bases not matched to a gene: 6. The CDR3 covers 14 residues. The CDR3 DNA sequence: TGTGCCAGCTCCGGGAGGGATAACTACAATGAGCAGTTCTTC. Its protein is CASSGRDNYNEQFF.

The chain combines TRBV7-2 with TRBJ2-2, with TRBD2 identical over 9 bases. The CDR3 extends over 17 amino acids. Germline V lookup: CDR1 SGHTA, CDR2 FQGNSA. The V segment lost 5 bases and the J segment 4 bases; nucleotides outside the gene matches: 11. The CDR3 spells CASSPLRREGGTGELFF. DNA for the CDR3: TGTGCCAGCAGCCCCCTCCGGCGGGAGGGTGGCACCGGGGAGCTGTTTTTT.

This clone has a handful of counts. The CDR3 here is CASRDGRQQVTQYF. CDR3 sequence (DNA): TGTGCCAGCAGAGACGGACGCCAGCAGGTGACCCAGTACTTC. The chain links TRBV7-2 to TRBJ2-5, with unresolved D. Germline V lookup: CDR1 SGHTA, CDR2 FQGNSA. V lost 6 bases, J lost 7 bases, and 18 bases lay in between. This CDR3 contains 14 residues.

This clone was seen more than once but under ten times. The CDR3 loop reads CASSQDPIGLAAYNEQFF. In DNA, the CDR3 is TGCGCCAGCAGCCAAGATCCAATCGGACTAGCGGCTTACAATGAGCAGTTCTTC. This chain uses TRBV4-3 with TRBJ2-1, with 10 bases identical to TRBD2. This CDR3 is built from 18 residues. V trimming: 0 bases; J trimming: 4 bases; junction bases outside the gene matches: 9. CDR1 and CDR2 from the germline V gene are LGHNA and YSLEER.

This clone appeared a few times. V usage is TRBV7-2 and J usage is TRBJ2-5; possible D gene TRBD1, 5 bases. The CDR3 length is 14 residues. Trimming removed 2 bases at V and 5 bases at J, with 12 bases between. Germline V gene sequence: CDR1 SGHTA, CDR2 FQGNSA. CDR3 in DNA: TGTGCCAGCAGCTTATTCCAGGGATCGGAGACCCAGTACTTC. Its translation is CASSLFQGSETQYF. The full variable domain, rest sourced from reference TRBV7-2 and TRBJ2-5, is GAGVSQSPSNKVTEKGKDVELRCDPISGHTALYWYRQSLGQGLEFLIYFQGNSAPDKSGLPSDRFSAERTGGSVSTLTIQRTQQEDSAVYLCASSLFQGSETQYFGPGTRLLVL.

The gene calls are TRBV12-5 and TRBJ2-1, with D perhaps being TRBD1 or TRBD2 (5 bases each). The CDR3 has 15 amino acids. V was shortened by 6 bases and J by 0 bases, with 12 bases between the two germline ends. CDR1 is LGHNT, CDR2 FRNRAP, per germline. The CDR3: CASGRGESSYNEQFF. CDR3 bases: TGTGCTAGTGGGAGAGGGGAGAGCTCCTACAATGAGCAGTTCTTC.

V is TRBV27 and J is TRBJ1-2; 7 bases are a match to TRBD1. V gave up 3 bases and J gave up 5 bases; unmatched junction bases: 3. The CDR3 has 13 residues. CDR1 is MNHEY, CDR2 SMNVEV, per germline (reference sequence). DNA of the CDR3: TGTGCCAGCAGTTTGGCCAGGGGGTATGGCTACACCTTC. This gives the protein CASSLARGYGYTF.

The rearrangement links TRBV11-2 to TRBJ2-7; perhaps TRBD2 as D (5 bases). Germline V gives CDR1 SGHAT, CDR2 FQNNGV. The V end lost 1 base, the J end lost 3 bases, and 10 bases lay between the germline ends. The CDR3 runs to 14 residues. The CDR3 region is CASSLVYRGYEQYF. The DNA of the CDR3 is TGTGCCAGCAGCTTAGTTTATCGGGGCTACGAGCAGTACTTC.

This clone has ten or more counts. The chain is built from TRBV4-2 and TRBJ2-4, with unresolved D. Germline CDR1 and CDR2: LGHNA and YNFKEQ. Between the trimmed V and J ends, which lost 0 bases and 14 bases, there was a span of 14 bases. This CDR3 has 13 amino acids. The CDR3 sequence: CASSQDIKGKEYF. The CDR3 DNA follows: TGTGCCAGCAGCCAAGATATCAAGGGAAAGGAGTACTTC.

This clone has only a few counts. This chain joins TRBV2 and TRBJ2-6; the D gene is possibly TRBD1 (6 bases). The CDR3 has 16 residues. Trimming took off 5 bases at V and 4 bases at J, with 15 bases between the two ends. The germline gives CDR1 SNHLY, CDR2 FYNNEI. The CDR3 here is CASSQDRTKGANVLTF. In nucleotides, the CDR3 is TGTGCCAGCAGTCAGGACAGAACGAAGGGGGCCAACGTCCTGACTTTC.

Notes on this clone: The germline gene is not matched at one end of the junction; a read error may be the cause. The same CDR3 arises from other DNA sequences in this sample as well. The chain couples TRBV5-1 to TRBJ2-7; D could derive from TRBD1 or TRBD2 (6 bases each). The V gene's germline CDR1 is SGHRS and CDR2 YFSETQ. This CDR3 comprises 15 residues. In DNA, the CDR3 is TGCGCCAGCACCCACAACGGGGGCGCCCCCGGCGAGCAATACTTC. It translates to CASTHNGGAPGEQYF.

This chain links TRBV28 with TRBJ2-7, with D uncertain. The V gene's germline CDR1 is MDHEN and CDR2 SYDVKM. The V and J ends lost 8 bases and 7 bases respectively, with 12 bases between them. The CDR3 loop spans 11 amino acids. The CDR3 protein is CASVGVREQYF. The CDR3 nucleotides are TGTGCCAGCGTGGGTGTAAGGGAGCAGTACTTC.

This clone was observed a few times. CDR3 residues: CASWNFGHEQFF. CDR3 nucleotide sequence: TGTGCCAGCTGGAATTTTGGGCATGAGCAGTTCTTC. The rearrangement joins TRBV28 to TRBJ2-1; no definite D call. CDR1 MDHEN and CDR2 SYDVKM come from the germline V gene. Between the trimmed V and J ends, which lost 8 bases and 8 bases, there was a span of 13 bases. The CDR3 loop spans 12 amino acids.

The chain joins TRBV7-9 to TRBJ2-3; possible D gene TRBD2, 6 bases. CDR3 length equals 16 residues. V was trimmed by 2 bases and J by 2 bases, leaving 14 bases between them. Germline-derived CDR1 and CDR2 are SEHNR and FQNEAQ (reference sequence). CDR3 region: CASSLRGGTLTDTQYF. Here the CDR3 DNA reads TGTGCCAGCAGCTTAAGGGGCGGGACCCTCACAGATACGCAGTATTTT. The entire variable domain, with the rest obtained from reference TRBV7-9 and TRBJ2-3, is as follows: DTGVSQNPRHKITKRGQNVTFRCDPISEHNRLYWYRQTLGQGPEFLTYFQNEAQLEKSRLLSDRFSAERPKGSFSTLEIQRTEQGDSAMYLCASSLRGGTLTDTQYFGPGTRLTVL.